This T cell receptor (beta chain) appears in the sequencing data of a study of tumor and adjacent non-tumor tissue in lung cancer. Germline V lookup: CDR1 DFQATT, CDR2 SNEGSKA (reference sequence). Trimming shortened V by 3 bases and J by 4 bases, and 24 bases separated the two germline ends. The CDR3 is made up of 17 amino acids. The template was RNA from unsorted bulk tissue. A few counts support this clonotype. TCRbeta libraries were built with three rounds of nested PCR, modified from ARM-PCR. In TCRdb, the multiplex PCR reads were re-called with MiXCR into one record per CDR3 protein. The sample has roughly 200,000 distinct CDR3 sequences; around 70% are singletons.

This clonotype was sampled from a man aged 55 to 70 with non-small cell lung cancer. The chain employs TRBV20-1 and TRBJ1-1; weak D call: TRBD1 (5 bases). Sequenced material: lung tumor tissue. CDR3 in amino acids: CSARSSRQGGQGTEAFF. The CDR3 coding sequence is TGCAGTGCTAGGAGTTCACGTCAGGGAGGGCAGGGCACTGAAGCTTTCTTT.